Given below is one T cell receptor (beta chain) in context. The record originates from a study of blood T cell repertoires in COVID-19. CDR1 KGHDR and CDR2 SFDVKD come from the germline V gene. Trimming shortened V by 4 bases and J by 5 bases, and 13 bases separated the two germline ends. This CDR3 has 14 residues. In the original analysis: It was from reference gene primer amplification that nucleated cell counts were estimated. Sequenced by immunoSEQ multiplex PCR; TCRdb stores in-frame clones only, minus some. That table is the source of V, J and clone size, and D and trimming were worked out from the DNA. The data show about 190,000 clones, around 90% seen once.

The chain has TRBV24-1 and TRBJ2-5; possible D gene TRBD2, 6 bases. Sequencing was done on a sample of peripheral blood. This TCR came from a man aged 45-65 years with acute or convalescent COVID-19. The CDR3 sequence is CATSETGDLETQYF. CDR3 nucleotides: TGTGCCACCAGTGAGACGGGAGACTTGGAGACCCAGTACTTC.